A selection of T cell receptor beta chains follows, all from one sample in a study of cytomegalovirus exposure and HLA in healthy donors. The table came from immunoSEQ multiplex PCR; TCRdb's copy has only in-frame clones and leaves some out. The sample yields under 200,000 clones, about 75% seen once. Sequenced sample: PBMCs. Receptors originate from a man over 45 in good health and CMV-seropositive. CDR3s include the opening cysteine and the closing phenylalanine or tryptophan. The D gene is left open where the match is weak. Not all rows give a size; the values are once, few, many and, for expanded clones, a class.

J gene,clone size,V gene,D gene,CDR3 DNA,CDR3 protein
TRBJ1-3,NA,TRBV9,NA,TGTGCCAGCAGCGCTGACAGCGCCTCTGGAAACACCATATATTTT,CASSADSASGNTIYF
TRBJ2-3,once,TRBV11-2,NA,TGTGCCAGCAGCTTTCTGGCTGGGGGCGCAGATACGCAGTATTTT,CASSFLAGGADTQYF
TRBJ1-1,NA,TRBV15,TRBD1,TGTGCCACCAGGCCGGGACAGCTGAACACTGAAGCTTTCTTT,CATRPGQLNTEAFF
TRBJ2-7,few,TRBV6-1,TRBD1,TGTGCCAGCAGGACCTTGGACAGGGGATCCTACGAGCAGTACTTC,CASRTLDRGSYEQYF
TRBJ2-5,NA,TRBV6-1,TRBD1,TGTGCCAGCTCGCGGGACAGGGAAGAGACCCAGTACTTC,CASSRDREETQYF
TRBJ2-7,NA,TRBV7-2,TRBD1,TGTGCCAGCAACTTAATGCCGGGACAGGGGATTTACGAGCAGTACTTC,CASNLMPGQGIYEQYF
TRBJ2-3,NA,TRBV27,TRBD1,TGTGCCAGCAGGGACAGGCCCATAGATACGCAGTATTTT,CASRDRPIDTQYF
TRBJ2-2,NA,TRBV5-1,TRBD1,TGCGCCAGCAGCCCCGGGACAGCCAACACCGGGGAGCTGTTTTTT,CASSPGTANTGELFF
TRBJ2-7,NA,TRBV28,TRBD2,TGTGCCAGCAGTTTAGAGCTAAAAGGACTAGCGGAAACCTACGAGCAGTACTTC,CASSLELKGLAETYEQYF
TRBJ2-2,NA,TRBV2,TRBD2,TGTGCCAGCAGTCCGGGACTAGACTATACCGGGGGGCTGTTTTTT,CASSPGLDYTGGLFF
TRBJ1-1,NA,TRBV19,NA,TGTGCCAGTAGTATGCGCCAGGGTCGGGACACTGAAGCTTTCTTT,CASSMRQGRDTEAFF
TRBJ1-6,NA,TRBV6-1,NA,TGTGCCAGCAGTGAATTGGGCCGACATTCACCCCTCCACTTT,CASSELGRHSPLHF
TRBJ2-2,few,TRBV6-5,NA,TGTGCCAGCACCCCCCGTGGGGGGTCCGGGGAGCTGTTTTTT,CASTPRGGSGELFF
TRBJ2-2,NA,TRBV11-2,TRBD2,TGTGCCAGCAGCTTAATCCACCCTAGCGGGGGGGCCGGGGAGCTGTTTTTT,CASSLIHPSGGAGELFF
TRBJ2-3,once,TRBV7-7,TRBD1,TGTGCCAGCACCCCAATGCTGGGACAGGGGGCTGATACGCAGTATTTT,CASTPMLGQGADTQYF
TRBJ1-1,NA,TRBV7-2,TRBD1,TGTGCCAGCAGCCTAAGTACAGGGGGCTGGACTGAAGCTTTCTTT,CASSLSTGGWTEAFF
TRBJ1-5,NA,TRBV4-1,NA,TGCGCCAGCAGCCAAGATACGGGGTTGGGTCAGCCCCAGCATTTT,CASSQDTGLGQPQHF
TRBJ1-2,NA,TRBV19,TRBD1,TGTGCCAGTAGTAGGACAGGAACTAACTATGGCTACACCTTC,CASSRTGTNYGYTF
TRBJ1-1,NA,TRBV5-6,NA,TGTGCCAGCAGCTTACCCACACCGGGGACTGAAGCTTTCTTT,CASSLPTPGTEAFF
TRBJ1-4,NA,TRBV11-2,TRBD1,TGTGCCAGCAGCCCGACAGGGATCCATGAAAAACTGTTTTTT,CASSPTGIHEKLFF
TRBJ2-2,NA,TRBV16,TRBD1,TGTGCCAGCAGACCGACAGGGGGTATCACCGGGGAGCTGTTTTTT,CASRPTGGITGELFF
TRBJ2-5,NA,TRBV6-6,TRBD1,TGTGCCAGCAGTCCCCTCCAGGGGGTCCAAGAGACCCAGTACTTC,CASSPLQGVQETQYF
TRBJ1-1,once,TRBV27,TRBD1,TGTGCCAGCAGTCGACAGGGAATTTCTGAAGCTTTCTTT,CASSRQGISEAFF
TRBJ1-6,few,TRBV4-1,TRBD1,TGCGCCAGCACCTCAAGAACGGGACAGGGAAATTCACCCCTCCACTTT,CASTSRTGQGNSPLHF
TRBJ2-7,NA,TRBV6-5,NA,TGTGCCAGCAGTACAGACAGGTATAACTACGAGCAGTACTTC,CASSTDRYNYEQYF
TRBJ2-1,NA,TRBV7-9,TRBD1,TGTGCCAGCAGCTTAGGGGACAGGGGCTACAGCAATGAGCAGTTCTTC,CASSLGDRGYSNEQFF
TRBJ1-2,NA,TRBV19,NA,TGTGCCAGTAGTCCCCGGGCAGGGGTTGGAGGCTACACCTTC,CASSPRAGVGGYTF
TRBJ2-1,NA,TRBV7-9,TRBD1,TGTGCCAGCAGCAGTGACAGGGGGGTACATGAGCAGTTCTTC,CASSSDRGVHEQFF
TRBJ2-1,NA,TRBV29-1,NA,TGCAGCGTTGTTTCGGGATACAATGAGCAGTTCTTC,CSVVSGYNEQFF
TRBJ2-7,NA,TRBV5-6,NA,TGTGCCAGCAGCTTTGGACAGAGTAACTACGAGCAGTACTTC,CASSFGQSNYEQYF
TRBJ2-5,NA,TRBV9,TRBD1,TGTGCCAGCAGCCTAGGGACAGGGAGGGGGGCGGAGACCCAGTACTTC,CASSLGTGRGAETQYF
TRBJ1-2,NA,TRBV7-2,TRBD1,TGTGCCAGCAGCTTAGATAGGGGGCGTAACTATGGCTACACCTTC,CASSLDRGRNYGYTF
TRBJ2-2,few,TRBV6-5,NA,TGTGCCAGCAGTTACTCAGGTGCCAAATCGGGCGGGGAGCTGTTTTTT,CASSYSGAKSGGELFF
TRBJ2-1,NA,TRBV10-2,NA,TGCGCCAGCAGTGAGGGGCTTTTGCGGGACGACATCAATGAGCAGTTCTTC,CASSEGLLRDDINEQFF
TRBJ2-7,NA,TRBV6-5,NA,TGTGCCAGCAGTTACTCGTTGTCAGTCTACGAGCAGTACTTC,CASSYSLSVYEQYF
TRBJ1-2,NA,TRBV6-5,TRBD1,TGTGCCAGCAGGGACAGGACGAGGCATGGCTACACCTTC,CASRDRTRHGYTF
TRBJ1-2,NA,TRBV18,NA,TGTGCCAGCTCCCGGACAGATAACTATGGCTACACCTTC,CASSRTDNYGYTF
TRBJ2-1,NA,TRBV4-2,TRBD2,TGTGCCAGCAGCCAAGAGCCCTATAGCGGGGGGTTCTCCTACAATGAGCAGTTCTTC,CASSQEPYSGGFSYNEQFF
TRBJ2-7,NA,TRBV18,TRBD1,TGTGCCAGCTCATTGTCGGACAGGGGGCTGGGGGAGCAGTACTTC,CASSLSDRGLGEQYF
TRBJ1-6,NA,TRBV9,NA,TGTGCCAGCAGCGTACAGAATTCACCCCTCCACTTT,CASSVQNSPLHF
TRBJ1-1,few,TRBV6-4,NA,TGTGCCAGCAGACAGGGAAGTTACACTGAAGCTTTCTTT,CASRQGSYTEAFF
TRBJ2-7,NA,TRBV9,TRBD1,TGTGCCAGCAGCGTGGGACAGGGGGCAATCTACGAGCAGTACTTC,CASSVGQGAIYEQYF
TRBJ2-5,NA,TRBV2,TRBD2,TGTGCCAGCAATGGGGGAGGGGCTGCCCTTCAAGAGACCCAGTACTTC,CASNGGGAALQETQYF
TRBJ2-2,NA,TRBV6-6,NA,TGTGCCGCGGGGAGGGGGGCCGGGGTCGGGGAGCTGTTTTTT,CAAGRGAGVGELFF
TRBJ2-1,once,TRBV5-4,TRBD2,TGTGCCAGCAGCTTAGGGACTAGCTTGAGCAATGAGCAGTTCTTC,CASSLGTSLSNEQFF
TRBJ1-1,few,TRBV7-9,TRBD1,TGTGCCAGCAGCCTGGGACAGATGAACACTGAAGCTTTCTTT,CASSLGQMNTEAFF
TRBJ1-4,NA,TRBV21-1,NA,TGTGCCAGCAGCAAAAACCCACTTACTAATGAAAAACTGTTTTTT,CASSKNPLTNEKLFF
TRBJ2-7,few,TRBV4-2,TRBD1,TGTGCCAGCAGCCAAACGACAGGGGGGCGACTTATCCCCTACGAGCAGTACTTC,CASSQTTGGRLIPYEQYF
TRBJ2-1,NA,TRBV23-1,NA,TGCGCCAGCAGTCAATCGATGGGGACTCAGTTCTTC,CASSQSMGTQFF
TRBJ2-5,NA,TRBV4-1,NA,TGCGCCAGCAGCCAAGATCCGGGGGAAGAGACCCAGTACTTC,CASSQDPGEETQYF
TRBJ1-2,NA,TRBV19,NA,TGTGCCAGTAGTATAGACAGGGGAGATGGCTACACCTTC,CASSIDRGDGYTF
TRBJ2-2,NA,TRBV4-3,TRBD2,TGCGCCAGCAGTGGACTAGCGGGGGGCAACACCGGGGAGCTGTTTTTT,CASSGLAGGNTGELFF
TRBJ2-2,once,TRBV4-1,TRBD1,TGCGCCAGCAGCCAAGATCTAGGGACAGGGACCGGGGAGCTGTTTTTT,CASSQDLGTGTGELFF
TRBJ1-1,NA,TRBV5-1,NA,TGCGCCAGCAGCTTGGTAGGAGGGAACACTGAAGCTTTCTTT,CASSLVGGNTEAFF
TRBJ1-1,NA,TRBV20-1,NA,TGCAGTGCTCTTAGAGGAGCTTTCTTT,CSALRGAFF
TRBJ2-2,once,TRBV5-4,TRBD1,TGTGCCAGCAGCTCGGGACAGGGTAACACCGGGGAGCTGTTTTTT,CASSSGQGNTGELFF
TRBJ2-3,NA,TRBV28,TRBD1,TGTGCCAGCAGTTTAATCCGGGACAGGGGGCATGTTTTCGCGGGGGGGCGAAAGGATACGCAGTATTTT,CASSLIRDRGHVFAGGRKDTQYF
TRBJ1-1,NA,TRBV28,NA,TGTGCCAGCTATTGGGCGGGGGGGAACACTGAAGCTTTCTTT,CASYWAGGNTEAFF
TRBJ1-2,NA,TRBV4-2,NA,TGTGCCAGCAGCCAAGAGAGTTCTAACTATGGCTACACCTTC,CASSQESSNYGYTF
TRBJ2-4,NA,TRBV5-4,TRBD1,TGTGCCAGCAGCCGGGACAGATCAAACATTCAGTACTTC,CASSRDRSNIQYF